The entry that follows covers one T cell receptor beta chain sequence. The antigen is not known. This record comes from a study of somatic mutations in cytotoxic T cells in rheumatoid arthritis. Study-wide results and caveats: Neither rheumatoid arthritis patients nor age-matched healthy controls had significantly different CD8+ T-cell clonality from the other group. For about an eighth of the 65 patients, a single CD8+ clone accounted for more than 20% of CD8+ cells. Slight TRBV07 underrepresentation in rheumatoid arthritis patients went unadjusted for multiple comparisons.

Trimming removed 6 bases at V and 7 bases at J, with 19 bases between. This CDR3 is 14 amino acids long. CDR1 MDHEN and CDR2 SYDVKM come from the germline V gene. Sequencing used immunoSEQ multiplex PCR; TCRdb keeps in-frame clones, though not all of them. The sample holds some 26,000 clones; more than 75% are singletons and the top ten take approximately 5.3%. This receptor was taken from a man aged 50 or older in good health. Sequenced material: CD8+ T cells sorted from blood. This sequence joins TRBV28 and TRBJ2-7, with D unclear. CDR3: CASSPGLGIQEQYF. The CDR3 DNA sequence: TGTGCCAGCAGCCCCGGCCTGGGGATCCAAGAGCAGTACTTC.